The entry below describes one T cell receptor (beta chain). These data belong to a study of blood T cell repertoires in COVID-19. Assay: immunoSEQ multiplex PCR; the TCRdb copy retains only in-frame clones and omits some. The repertoire holds 45,000 to 55,000 clones, with 84% as singletons. V gave up 0 bases and J gave up 5 bases; unmatched junction bases: 4. Germline V CDR1 and CDR2: SGHTA, FQGNSA. The CDR3 runs 15 residues. Sequenced sample: peripheral blood. The chain employs TRBV7-2 and TRBJ2-1; 7 nucleotides match TRBD1. The TCR comes from a man in his fifties with acute or convalescent COVID-19. CDR3 DNA sequence: TGTGCCAGCAGCTTAGCGACAGGGTGGAACAATGAGCAGTTCTTC. Its protein product is CASSLATGWNNEQFF.